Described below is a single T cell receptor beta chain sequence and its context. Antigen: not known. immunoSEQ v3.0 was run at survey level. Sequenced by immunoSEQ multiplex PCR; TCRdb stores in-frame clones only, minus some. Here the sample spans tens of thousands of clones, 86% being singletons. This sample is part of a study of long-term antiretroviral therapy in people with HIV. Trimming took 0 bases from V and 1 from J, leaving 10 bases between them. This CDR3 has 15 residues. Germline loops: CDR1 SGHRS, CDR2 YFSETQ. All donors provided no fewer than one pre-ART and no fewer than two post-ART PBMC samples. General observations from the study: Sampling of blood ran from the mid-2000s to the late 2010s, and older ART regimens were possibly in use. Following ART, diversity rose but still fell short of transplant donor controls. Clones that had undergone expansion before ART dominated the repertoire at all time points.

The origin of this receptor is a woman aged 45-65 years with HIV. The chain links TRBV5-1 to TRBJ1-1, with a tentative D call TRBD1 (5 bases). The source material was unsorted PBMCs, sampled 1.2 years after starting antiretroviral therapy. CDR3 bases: TGCGCCAGCAGCTTGGCGGGACCGCAGAACACTGAAGCTTTCTTT. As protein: CASSLAGPQNTEAFF.